The rows below give T cell receptor beta chains drawn from one sample of a study of cytomegalovirus exposure and HLA in healthy donors. Generated by immunoSEQ multiplex PCR, the TCRdb table keeps only in-frame clones and is missing some. Of around 75,000 clones listed, 60% to 85% are singletons. The sample comprised PBMCs. These receptors all come from a man between 18 and 35 years old in good health and CMV-seronegative. CDR3s include the opening cysteine and the closing phenylalanine or tryptophan. Each record gives: J gene, D gene, clone size, V gene, CDR3 protein, CDR3 DNA. The D gene is left open where the match is weak. Clone size is given for some rows only: seen once, a few or many times, or a class if the clone is expanded.

J gene: TRBJ1-5; D gene: TRBD1; clone size: -; V gene: TRBV7-9; CDR3 protein: CASSLESVTGVGNQPQHF; CDR3 DNA: TGTGCCAGCAGCTTAGAGAGCGTGACAGGGGTGGGCAATCAGCCCCAGCATTTT
J gene: TRBJ2-1; D gene: TRBD2; clone size: -; V gene: TRBV13; CDR3 protein: CASRLIAGGPGVEQFF; CDR3 DNA: TGTGCCAGTCGCTTAATAGCGGGGGGGCCTGGTGTTGAGCAGTTCTTC
J gene: TRBJ1-4; D gene: TRBD1; clone size: -; V gene: TRBV5-1; CDR3 protein: CASSLSGQGGEKLFF; CDR3 DNA: TGCGCCAGCAGCTTGAGCGGGCAGGGGGGAGAAAAACTGTTTTTT
J gene: TRBJ2-1; D gene: -; clone size: -; V gene: TRBV6-5; CDR3 protein: CASSSPGAYNEQFF; CDR3 DNA: TGTGCCAGCAGTTCCCCGGGGGCCTACAATGAGCAGTTCTTC
J gene: TRBJ2-7; D gene: -; clone size: -; V gene: TRBV5-1; CDR3 protein: CASSYTLPGPYEQYF; CDR3 DNA: TGCGCCAGCAGCTATACCCTCCCAGGGCCCTACGAGCAGTACTTC
J gene: TRBJ1-6; D gene: -; clone size: -; V gene: TRBV5-6; CDR3 protein: CASSSTPDSPLHF; CDR3 DNA: TGTGCCAGCAGCTCAACTCCCGATTCACCCCTCCACTTT
J gene: TRBJ2-3; D gene: TRBD1; clone size: -; V gene: TRBV16; CDR3 protein: CASSQGFGTASTDTQYF; CDR3 DNA: TGTGCCAGCAGCCAAGGGTTCGGGACAGCTAGCACAGATACGCAGTATTTT
J gene: TRBJ2-1; D gene: -; clone size: -; V gene: TRBV6-6; CDR3 protein: CASSKTGTHNEQFF; CDR3 DNA: TGTGCCAGCAGCAAGACAGGAACCCACAATGAGCAGTTCTTC
J gene: TRBJ2-7; D gene: TRBD1; clone size: -; V gene: TRBV29-1; CDR3 protein: CGVGRGTGVYEQYF; CDR3 DNA: TGCGGCGTTGGACGCGGGACAGGAGTCTACGAGCAGTACTTC
J gene: TRBJ1-1; D gene: TRBD1; clone size: -; V gene: TRBV28; CDR3 protein: CASSPPDRGAEAFF; CDR3 DNA: TGTGCCAGCAGTCCGCCGGACAGGGGGGCTGAAGCTTTCTTT
J gene: TRBJ2-3; D gene: -; clone size: -; V gene: TRBV7-9; CDR3 protein: CASSFLQGWGTDTQYF; CDR3 DNA: TGTGCCAGCAGCTTTTTACAGGGCTGGGGCACAGATACGCAGTATTTT
J gene: TRBJ1-2; D gene: -; clone size: -; V gene: TRBV12-5; CDR3 protein: CASGSPGTSYGYTF; CDR3 DNA: TGTGCTAGTGGTTCACCCGGGACAAGCTATGGCTACACCTTC
J gene: TRBJ1-1; D gene: TRBD1; clone size: -; V gene: TRBV11-2; CDR3 protein: CASSYGQGGTEAFF; CDR3 DNA: TGTGCCAGCAGCTATGGACAGGGTGGCACTGAAGCTTTCTTT
J gene: TRBJ1-4; D gene: -; clone size: -; V gene: TRBV6-1; CDR3 protein: CASTRTDLNEKLFF; CDR3 DNA: TGTGCCAGCACTAGGACAGACCTAAATGAAAAACTGTTTTTT
J gene: TRBJ2-1; D gene: TRBD2; clone size: once; V gene: TRBV27; CDR3 protein: CASSLSPGGAGNEQFF; CDR3 DNA: TGTGCCAGCAGTTTATCTCCGGGGGGGGCCGGGAATGAGCAGTTCTTC
J gene: TRBJ1-5; D gene: -; clone size: -; V gene: TRBV19; CDR3 protein: CASRPQVRGNQPQHF; CDR3 DNA: TGTGCCAGTAGGCCTCAGGTGAGAGGCAATCAGCCCCAGCATTTT